A single T cell receptor beta chain is shown here with its context. This sample stems from a study of blood T cells in healthy people across ages. A J-beta primer mix and a sample-barcoded 5' primer were used in a second PCR of about 7 to 12 cycles. TCRdb processed the 5' RACE reads anew with MiXCR; each CDR3 protein has one entry. The data show hundreds of thousands of distinct CDR3 sequences, approximately 29% seen once. PBMCs were isolated at a quantity of at least 7 million per sample. V was pared by 0 bases and J by 4 bases, with 5 bases of the junction left unmatched. This CDR3 spans 15 amino acids. Germline V gene data show CDR1 as DFQATT and CDR2 as SNEGSKA (reference sequence).

Source material: blood. The clonotype was recovered from a woman of 80 years or more in good health. The V call is TRBV20-1, the J call TRBJ1-5, with 8 bases matching TRBD1. The CDR3 region has the DNA TGCAGTGCTAGAGATACAGGGGGAGGGAATCAGCCCCAGCATTTT. The encoded protein is CSARDTGGGNQPQHF.